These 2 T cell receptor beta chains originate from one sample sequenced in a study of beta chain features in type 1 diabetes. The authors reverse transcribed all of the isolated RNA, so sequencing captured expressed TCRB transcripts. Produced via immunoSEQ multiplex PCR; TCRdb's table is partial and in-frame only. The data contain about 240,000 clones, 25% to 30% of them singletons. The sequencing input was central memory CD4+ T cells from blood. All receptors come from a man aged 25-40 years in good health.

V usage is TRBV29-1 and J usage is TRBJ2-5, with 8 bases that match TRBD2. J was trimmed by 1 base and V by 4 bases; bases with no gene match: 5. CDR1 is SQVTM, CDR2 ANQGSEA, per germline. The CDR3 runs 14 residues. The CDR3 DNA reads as TGCAGCGTTGTTCTAGCGGGCCTCCAAGAGACCCAGTACTTC. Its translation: CSVVLAGLQETQYF.

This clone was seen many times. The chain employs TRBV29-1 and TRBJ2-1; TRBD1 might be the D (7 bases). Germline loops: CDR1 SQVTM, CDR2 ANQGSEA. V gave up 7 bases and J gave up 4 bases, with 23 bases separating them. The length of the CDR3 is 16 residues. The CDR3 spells CSANLEQGRRYNEQFF. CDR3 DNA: TGCAGCGCCAACCTTGAACAGGGGAGGCGATACAATGAGCAGTTCTTC.